These 3 T cell receptor beta chains were all obtained from the same sample, sequenced in a study of technical replicates of blood from a few donors. Assay: immunoSEQ multiplex PCR; the TCRdb copy retains only in-frame clones and omits some. The table lists about 82,000 clones, 90% to 95% of them singletons. The specimen sequenced was T cells isolated from PBMCs. All receptors derive from a human donor in good health.

J is TRBJ2-7 and V is TRBV10-3; D is unclear. Germline-derived CDR1 and CDR2 are ENHRY and SYGVKD. The V and J ends lost 8 bases and 5 bases respectively, with 10 bases between them. The CDR3 totals 11 residues. The CDR3 DNA sequence: TGTGCCATCTTGCGAGGCCACGAGCAGTACTTC. Residues: CAILRGHEQYF.

The J gene is TRBJ2-1, the V gene TRBV1; the table's TRBD2 call for D was not verified on the DNA. TRBV1 is assigned pseudogene status. The CDR3 contains 11 residues. CDR3 DNA: TGCACCGCCGGACGGAGGAATGAGCAGTTCTTC. Amino acids: CTAGRRNEQFF.

The chain couples TRBV4-2 to TRBJ1-3; 7 nucleotides align to TRBD1. The CDR3 covers 15 residues. Trimming took 4 bases from V and 0 from J; bases not matched to a gene: 3. CDR1 is LGHNA and CDR2 is YNFKEQ in the germline V gene. The CDR3 nucleotides are TGTGCCAGCAGCCTAGACAGGGACTCTGGAAACACCATATATTTT. Translation gives CASSLDRDSGNTIYF.